The 28 T cell receptor beta chains below were found in one sample sequenced in a study of regulatory T cells in long-lasting Graves disease. Time point noted: newly diagnosed GD, antithyroid drugs for less than 3 months. Construction of the TCR library relied on RNA isolated from PBMCs. iRepertoire HTBI primers and Arm-PCR of CDR3 regions built TCR beta libraries. Using its own MiXCR run on the multiplex PCR reads, TCRdb lists one record per CDR3 protein. This sample has 400,000 to 500,000 distinct CDR3 sequences; around 15% occur once, and the top ten carry over 8.5%. A further study also used this sample, focusing on T cells in Graves' hyperthyroidism and ophthalmopathy.

Sequencing used peripheral blood mononuclear cells (PBMCs), obtained at new diagnosis, from a patient treated with antithyroid drugs. These receptors came from a woman aged 30 to 39 with Graves disease.

This clonotype showed up many times. The V call is TRBV20-1, the J call TRBJ2-5; D is possibly TRBD2 (5 bases). The CDR3 covers 13 residues. Germline lookup yields CDR1 DFQATT and CDR2 SNEGSKA (reference sequence). The V end was cut by 0 bases, the J end by 5 bases, with 10 bases between. CDR3 bases: TGCAGTGCTAGAGATGCGAGGGCCGAGACCCAGTACTTC. Its translation is CSARDARAETQYF.

This clonotype was recorded many times. The V gene is TRBV4-1, the J gene TRBJ1-2; D gene unclear. V gave up 4 bases and J gave up 0 bases, with 15 bases separating them. The CDR3 consists of 16 residues. Germline V gene data show CDR1 as MGHRA and CDR2 as YSYEKL. The CDR3 nucleotides are TGCGCCAGCAGCCTAGTAATGTCGGCGACTAACTATGGCTACACCTTC. Encoded protein: CASSLVMSATNYGYTF.

This clonotype was seen at least ten times. V gene TRBV5-5 combines with J gene TRBJ2-7; the match to TRBD1 covers 9 bases. Germline CDR1 is SGHKS and CDR2 is YYEKEE (reference sequence). CDR3 length: 15 amino acids. J gave up 4 bases and V 4 bases, and 9 bases lay outside the gene matches. CDR3 amino acids: CASSITGQGFYEQYF. In DNA, the CDR3 is TGTGCCAGCAGCATTACGGGACAGGGTTTTTACGAGCAGTACTTC.

The table lists this clonotype with many counts. The V call is TRBV7-9, the J call TRBJ2-1; D possibly matches TRBD1 or TRBD2 (5 bases each). This CDR3 has 16 amino acids. Trimming took off 4 bases at V and 0 bases at J, with 13 bases between the two ends. Per the germline V gene, CDR1 is SEHNR and CDR2 is FQNEAQ (reference sequence). The CDR3 DNA sequence: TGTGCCAGCAGCTCAAGAGGGACCAGCTCCTACAATGAGCAGTTCTTC. The encoded protein is CASSSRGTSSYNEQFF.

The sample holds many counts of this clonotype. V is TRBV5-5 and J is TRBJ1-1; D call uncertain. This CDR3 has 16 amino acids. The V and J ends lost 6 bases and 0 bases respectively, with 18 bases between them. Germline V gene data show CDR1 as SGHKS and CDR2 as YYEKEE (reference sequence). CDR3 sequence reads: CASTLTVNPMNTEAFF. As DNA, the CDR3 is TGTGCCAGCACCTTAACGGTAAATCCAATGAACACTGAAGCTTTCTTT.

This clonotype occurred many times. The chain is built from TRBV5-1 and TRBJ2-5, with D perhaps matching TRBD2 (6 bases). CDR1 and CDR2 (germline): SGHRS, YFSETQ. This CDR3 contains 15 residues. Trimming shortened V by 1 base and J by 3 bases, and 13 bases separated the two germline ends. The CDR3: CASSLWGGAEETQYF. The CDR3 nucleotides read TGCGCCAGCAGCTTGTGGGGCGGGGCAGAAGAGACCCAGTACTTC.

The genes are TRBV19 and TRBJ1-1; no reliable D call. This CDR3 contains 9 residues. Germline loops: CDR1 LNHDA, CDR2 SQIVND (reference sequence). Trimming took off 6 bases at V and 10 bases at J, with 6 bases between the two ends. CDR3 amino acids: CASRGSAFF. Here the CDR3 DNA reads TGTGCCAGTAGAGGTTCAGCTTTCTTT.

Concerning this clonotype itself: It differs at one base from a far larger clone, so likely a read error. In DNA, the CDR3 is TGTGCCAGCAGTCAATGGACTAGCGGGAGAAACAATGAGCAGTACTTC. Its protein product is CASSQWTSGRNNEQYF. This chain joins TRBV28 and TRBJ2-5; TRBD2 matches 13 bases. Looked up from germline, CDR1 is MDHEN and CDR2 is SYDVKM. The length of the CDR3 is 16 residues. V lost 5 bases to trimming and J lost 11 bases; unmatched junction nucleotides: 14.

This clonotype has a count of ten or more. This chain links TRBV28 with TRBJ2-7; the match to TRBD2 covers 7 bases. V shed 5 bases and J 7 bases; nucleotides not matched to a gene: 17. The CDR3 loop spans 16 amino acids. Germline CDR1 MDHEN, CDR2 SYDVKM. CDR3 in amino acids: CASSVPNGAGLEEQYF. CDR3 sequence (DNA): TGTGCCAGCAGTGTTCCTAATGGAGCGGGATTAGAAGAGCAGTACTTC.

This clonotype was recorded a few times. V usage is TRBV4-1 and J usage is TRBJ2-3, with D hard to call. Germline V gene lookup returns CDR1 MGHRA and CDR2 YSYEKL. Trimming stripped 2 bases from V and 7 bases from J, with 13 bases between. This CDR3 comprises 14 residues. This CDR3 is CASSQPKEGHTQYF. CDR3 DNA: TGCGCCAGCAGCCAACCCAAAGAAGGACATACGCAGTATTTT.

This clonotype has a count of ten or more. The chain links TRBV3-1 to TRBJ2-1; 7 bases align to TRBD2. Germline loops: CDR1 LGHDT, CDR2 YNNKEL (reference sequence). V dropped 7 bases and J dropped 4; count of bases not matched to a gene: 10. The CDR3 spans 15 residues. The CDR3 nucleotides are TGTGCCAGCACCTACTTCAACGGGAGGTACAATGAGCAGTTCTTC. This sequence encodes CASTYFNGRYNEQFF.

V usage is TRBV13 and J usage is TRBJ2-3; D is undetermined. CDR3 length equals 13 residues. Trimming removed 1 base from V and 4 bases from J, with 6 bases in between. Germline assignment: CDR1 PRHDT and CDR2 FYEKMQ (reference sequence). The CDR3 here is CASSLVGSDTQYF. CDR3 nucleotide sequence: TGTGCCAGCAGCTTAGTCGGGTCAGATACGCAGTATTTT.

In this sample, this clonotype turned up a few times. The chain couples TRBV4-3 to TRBJ1-1; 8 bases line up with TRBD1. Looked up from germline, CDR1 is LGHNA and CDR2 is YSLEER. V gave up 0 bases and J gave up 5 bases; unmatched junction bases: 5. The CDR3 is 15 residues long. The chain's CDR3 is CASSQDAGGITEAFF. In nucleotides, the CDR3 is TGCGCCAGCAGCCAAGATGCAGGGGGCATTACTGAAGCTTTCTTT.

This clonotype was recorded many times. The chain is built from TRBV3-1 and TRBJ2-2; D remains unclear. This CDR3 contains 15 residues. V lost 1 base, J lost 1 base, and 7 bases lay in between. The germline V gene encodes CDR1 LGHDT and CDR2 YNNKEL (reference sequence). The chain's CDR3 is CASSQVAGNTGELFF. The CDR3 DNA reads TGTGCCAGCAGCCAAGTGGCAGGGAACACCGGGGAGCTGTTTTTT.

The chain is built from TRBV19 and TRBJ2-5; no clear D. Germline assignment: CDR1 LNHDA and CDR2 SQIVND (reference sequence). This CDR3 is built from 13 residues. Between the trimmed V and J ends, which lost 0 bases and 5 bases, there was a span of 7 bases. This chain's CDR3 is CASSIDLAETQYF. The CDR3 DNA follows: TGTGCCAGTAGTATAGATCTCGCGGAGACCCAGTACTTC.

The rearrangement uses TRBV4-1 and TRBJ1-1; D may be TRBD1 (5 bases). The germline V gene encodes CDR1 MGHRA and CDR2 YSYEKL. Trimming removed 0 bases from V and 11 bases from J, with 22 bases in between. This CDR3 has 16 amino acids. Here the CDR3 reads CASSQDGLTASRRAFF. CDR3 nucleotides: TGCGCCAGCAGCCAAGATGGTTTGACAGCGAGTCGGCGGGCTTTCTTT.

The chain combines TRBV29-1 with TRBJ2-7, with 9 bases fitting TRBD1. V lost 3 bases, J lost 2 bases, and 8 bases stayed unmatched. Germline CDR1 SQVTM, CDR2 ANQGSEA. The CDR3 has 15 residues. The CDR3: CSVDFRDRATYEQYF. The DNA for the CDR3 is TGCAGCGTTGACTTCCGGGACAGGGCGACCTACGAGCAGTACTTC.

In DNA form, the CDR3 reads TGCGCCAGCAGCCCTAGACTAGCGGATGACAATGAGCAGTTCTTC. Protein sequence: CASSPRLADDNEQFF. The chain has TRBV4-1 and TRBJ2-1; 9 bases align to TRBD2. CDR1 is MGHRA, CDR2 YSYEKL, per germline. J gave up 5 bases and V 4 bases, and 6 bases lay outside the gene matches. This CDR3 has 15 residues.

This clonotype was counted ten times or more. This chain joins TRBV7-9 and TRBJ2-3; 8 bases map to TRBD1. Per the germline V gene, CDR1 is SEHNR and CDR2 is FQNEAQ (reference sequence). The V segment lost 4 bases and the J segment 2 bases; nucleotides outside the gene matches: 8. This CDR3 has 16 amino acids. CDR3 loop: CASSSLTGDNTDTQYF. DNA of the CDR3: TGTGCCAGCAGCTCATTGACAGGGGACAACACAGATACGCAGTATTTT.

This clonotype was found a few times. The V gene is TRBV6-1, the J gene TRBJ2-2; 10 bases fit TRBD2. The CDR3 consists of 14 residues. Per the germline V gene, CDR1 is MNHNS and CDR2 is SASEGT. Trimming at V came to 8 bases and at J to 5 bases, leaving 5 bases not matched to a gene. The CDR3 spells CASSLAGETGELFF. CDR3 coding DNA: TGTGCCAGCTCTCTAGCGGGAGAGACCGGGGAGCTGTTTTTT.

This clonotype has a count of ten or more. Sequence at one end of the junction differs from germline and may be a read error. The chain is built from TRBV9 and TRBJ2-7, with TRBD1 matching 7 bases. The CDR3 length is 11 residues. Per the germline V gene, CDR1 is SGDLS and CDR2 is YYNGEE. The CDR3 DNA reads TGTGCCAGCAGCGGGGCACAGGGGATTGACTTC. Translation: CASSGAQGIDF.

This clonotype has ten or more counts. The V gene is TRBV6-2 or TRBV6-3, the J gene TRBJ2-1, with 10 positions matching TRBD2. The CDR3 is 14 residues long. CDR1 and CDR2 from the germline V gene are MNHEY and SVGEGT. Trimming at V came to 7 bases and at J to 9 bases, leaving 9 bases not matched to a gene. DNA of the CDR3: TGTGCCAGCACGAGCGGGAGGGCCGGGTTTGAGCAGTTCTTC. It encodes CASTSGRAGFEQFF.

There are many counts of this clonotype. The chain couples TRBV10-3 to TRBJ1-2, with 11 bases lining up with TRBD1. Germline CDR1 and CDR2: ENHRY and SYGVKD. This CDR3 has 14 amino acids. Unmatched junction bases numbered 4, after V lost 7 bases and J lost 3 bases. The CDR3 loop reads CAITGQGADYGYTF. The CDR3 DNA sequence: TGTGCCATCACCGGACAGGGGGCAGACTATGGCTACACCTTC.

The chain has TRBV6-2 or TRBV6-3 and TRBJ2-1; D is ambiguous. The germline CDR1 and CDR2 sequences are MNHEY and SVGEGT. Trimming took 6 bases from V and 4 from J, leaving 19 bases between them. The CDR3 loop spans 16 amino acids. CDR3 sequence: CASSLLTLSGYNEQFF. CDR3 nucleotide sequence: TGTGCCAGCAGCCTCTTAACGTTATCCGGGTACAATGAGCAGTTCTTC.

This clonotype has ten or more counts. The V and J genes are TRBV20-1 and TRBJ2-7; no definite D call. From germline, CDR1 is DFQATT and CDR2 SNEGSKA (reference sequence). The CDR3 has 11 amino acids. V lost 3 bases and J lost 4, with 7 bases in between. The CDR3 coding sequence is TGCAGTGCTAGGGACGGTTACGAGCAGTACTTC. Translated: CSARDGYEQYF.

V and J are TRBV4-2 and TRBJ1-1, with TRBD1 matching over 9 bases. The CDR3 runs to 15 residues. Germline trimming cut 0 bases from V and 6 bases from J; bases unmatched to any gene: 5. Germline values: CDR1 LGHNA, CDR2 YNFKEQ. DNA for the CDR3: TGTGCCAGCAGCCAAGAAGGGACAGGGAGTCCTGAAGCTTTCTTT. Its protein product is CASSQEGTGSPEAFF.

The rearrangement uses TRBV11-2 and TRBJ2-5; the match to TRBD2 covers 12 bases. Germline-derived CDR1 and CDR2 are SGHAT and FQNNGV. V lost 5 bases, J lost 6 bases, and 10 bases stayed unmatched. The CDR3 loop spans 16 amino acids. CDR3 bases: TGTGCCAGCAGCCCCCCGACTAGCGGGGGAATAAAGACCCAGTACTTC. Amino acid sequence: CASSPPTSGGIKTQYF.

This clonotype was observed at least ten times. The V and J genes are TRBV7-9 and TRBJ2-5; D gene uncertain. Germline V gene lookup returns CDR1 SEHNR and CDR2 FQNEAQ (reference sequence). CDR3 length: 14 residues. V lost 4 bases to trimming and J lost 0 bases, with 9 bases between them. The CDR3, as DNA: TGTGCCAGCAGCTCCCGAGAGCACCAAGAGACCCAGTACTTC. This codes for CASSSREHQETQYF.